This paragraph reports one T cell receptor beta chain. Its specificity is not known. Amplified TCR beta CDR3 regions were obtained using RNA transcripts as template. An opening RT-PCR round employed HTBI primers and preceded a second-round multiplex PCR. TCRdb redid the calling of the multiplex PCR reads with MiXCR, one entry per CDR3 protein. The sample has nearly 400,000 distinct CDR3 sequences; around 17% are singletons. The CDR3 has 11 residues. Trimming stripped 8 bases from V and 1 base from J, with 8 bases between. CDR1 is SQVTM and CDR2 is ANQGSEA in the germline V gene. Excluded: other autoimmune disease, uncontrolled infection, pregnancy or lactation. Fresh peripheral blood (about 9 ml) yielded the PBMCs. The sample originates from a study of Graves' ophthalmopathy and Graves' hyperthyroidism. General study results and limits: Most thyroid-expanded clonotypes exceeding 0.001 frequency were also found in blood.

The receptor comes from a woman aged 18 to 35 with Graves' ophthalmopathy. The rearrangement joins TRBV29-1 to TRBJ2-5; the D is unclear. The source material was peripheral blood. CDR3 sequence: CSMPSQETQYF. CDR3 DNA sequence: TGCAGCATGCCATCCCAAGAGACCCAGTACTTC.